This TCR beta chain came from a study of cytomegalovirus exposure and HLA in healthy donors. Study at large: Some 85 million unique TCRs, all from HLA-typed donors, were included in an early release of the data. General study results and limits: It was about 150 TCR beta chains that were listed as cytomegalovirus-associated. More clonal expansion characterized HLA-associated TCR beta chains than equally common others in a later analysis. Most sequenced TCRs were rare (though some public TCRs occurred in many donors).

In the PCR, 60 Vbeta and 13 Jbeta primers were used. Method: immunoSEQ multiplex PCR; TCRdb's copy keeps in-frame clones and lacks some. The data contain roughly 52,000 clones, 78% of them singletons. This clone has just a few counts. No antigen is known for it. This TCR derives from a female donor in good health and CMV-seronegative. Sequencing was done on a sample of PBMCs.

The DNA for the CDR3 is TGTGCCATCAGTGAAGGCCAGGGGGCCGTTCGAGCTTTCTTT. Amino acids: CAISEGQGAVRAFF. The chain links TRBV10-3 to TRBJ1-1, with 8 bases matching TRBD1. The V and J ends lost 3 bases and 10 bases, in that order; junction bases with no gene match: 10. This CDR3 has 14 amino acids. Per germline, CDR1 ENHRY and CDR2 SYGVKD.